This entry lists 32 T cell receptor beta chains sequenced from one sample in a study of Graves' ophthalmopathy and Graves' hyperthyroidism (dated by TCRdb to the late 2010s). Sequencing instrument: Illumina HiSeq 2000. TCR beta CDR3 regions were amplified from RNA transcripts for repertoire sequencing. The first round was an RT-PCR using HTBI primers with the Qiagen OneStep RT-PCR kit, and this first round was followed by a second-round multiplex PCR, then size selection and purification. TCRdb cleaned the public reads at Q25 with fastp, built clones with MiXCR and kept in-frame beta chains. Every entry covers one CDR3 protein and lists the most common genes and DNA from its rows. The table for this sample lists 200,000 to 300,000 distinct CDR3 sequences; less than 55% of them were counted only once. Around half of the sample belongs to the ten largest clones. Sequenced input: peripheral blood. The receptors come from an adult man with Graves' ophthalmopathy.

The gene calls are TRBV20-1 and TRBJ1-5; 7 nucleotides agree with TRBD1. Trimming at V came to 0 bases and at J to 3 bases, leaving 11 bases not matched to a gene. CDR1 is DFQATT, CDR2 SNEGSKA, per germline (reference sequence). The length of the CDR3 is 17 residues. CDR3 sequence: CSARDQGGNVVNQPQHF. CDR3 DNA: TGCAGTGCTAGAGATCAGGGGGGAAATGTAGTCAATCAGCCCCAGCATTTT.

J is TRBJ1-6 and V is TRBV5-1; D gene uncertain. From germline, CDR1 is SGHRS and CDR2 YFSETQ. This CDR3 is built from 14 residues. The V gene lost 4 bases and the J gene lost 7 bases, with 12 bases spanning the gap. The CDR3 coding sequence is TGCGCCAGCAGCGGACCCGGGATCAATTCACCCCTCCACTTT. Encoded protein: CASSGPGINSPLHF.

This clonotype was picked up many times. The V gene is TRBV9, the J gene TRBJ1-6, with 8 bases matching TRBD1. CDR3 length: 15 amino acids. Germline-derived CDR1 and CDR2 are SGDLS and YYNGEE. The V and J ends lost 3 bases and 6 bases, in that order; junction bases with no gene match: 5. In DNA form, the CDR3 reads TGTGCCAGCAGCGCGCAACAGGGGGGTAATTCACCCCTCCACTTT. Translating gives CASSAQQGGNSPLHF.

This chain connects TRBV7-9 to TRBJ1-5, with TRBD1 identical over 9 bases. This CDR3 region has 17 residues. The ends lost 5 bases at V and 3 bases at J; junction bases unmatched: 11. Germline CDR1 reads SEHNR; CDR2 reads FQNEAQ (reference sequence). CDR3 nucleotide sequence: TGTGCCAGCAGCGAAACCCCGGGACAGGGTTTCAATCAGCCCCAGCATTTT. Translation gives CASSETPGQGFNQPQHF.

The CDR3 bases are TGCAGTGCTAGGGACAGGGGAATTGGCTACACCTTC. This translates into CSARDRGIGYTF. The genes are TRBV20-1 and TRBJ1-2; 9 nucleotides line up with TRBD1. The V gene's germline CDR1 is DFQATT and CDR2 SNEGSKA (reference sequence). The V gene end was trimmed by 3 bases and the J gene end by 7 bases; junction bases not matched to a gene: 3. The CDR3 spans 12 residues.

V usage is TRBV4-2 and J usage is TRBJ1-1; D is undetermined. This CDR3 comprises 15 residues. Germline V lookup: CDR1 LGHNA, CDR2 YNFKEQ. The V and J ends lost 1 base and 0 bases respectively, with 9 bases between them. CDR3 DNA sequence: TGTGCCAGCAGCCAAGGGGCCACAGTGAACACTGAAGCTTTCTTT. Protein sequence: CASSQGATVNTEAFF.

This clonotype was seen a handful of times. V and J are TRBV7-9 and TRBJ2-7, with TRBD1 identical over 8 bases. The trim removed 5 bases at V and 3 bases at J, leaving 6 bases unmatched. The CDR3 consists of 14 residues. Germline assignment: CDR1 SEHNR and CDR2 FQNEAQ (reference sequence). CDR3 region: CASSLHDRGYEQYF. CDR3 nucleotide sequence: TGTGCCAGCAGCCTCCATGACAGGGGCTACGAGCAGTACTTC.

This clonotype was picked up a small number of times. The chain recombines TRBV19 with TRBJ2-1; TRBD1 matches at 7 bases. V gave up 4 bases and J gave up 1 base; unmatched junction bases: 1. The CDR3 length is 14 residues. Per the germline V gene, CDR1 is LNHDA and CDR2 is SQIVND (reference sequence). CDR3: CASSTGGSYNEQFF. The DNA of the CDR3 is TGTGCCAGTAGTACAGGGGGATCCTACAATGAGCAGTTCTTC.

The rearrangement links TRBV4-1 to TRBJ2-5, with 8 nucleotides matching TRBD1. Germline CDR1 reads MGHRA; CDR2 reads YSYEKL. This CDR3 has 14 amino acids. J lost 1 base, V lost 6 bases, and 4 bases had no gene match. The CDR3 protein is CASRKQGGQETQYF. In DNA, the CDR3 is TGCGCCAGCAGAAAACAGGGGGGCCAAGAGACCCAGTACTTC.

The gene calls are TRBV7-3 and TRBJ2-7; 8 nucleotides match TRBD2. The CDR3 has 14 residues. The trim removed 5 bases at V and 1 base at J, leaving 4 bases unmatched. Germline V gene lookup returns CDR1 SGHTA and CDR2 FQGTGA. CDR3 DNA sequence: TGTGCCAGCAGCACGGGACTAGGGTCCTACGAGCAGTACTTC. Amino acids: CASSTGLGSYEQYF. Full variable domain (rest looked up from reference TRBV7-3 and TRBJ2-7): GAGVSQTPSNKVTEKGKYVELRCDPISGHTALYWYRQSLGQGPEFLIYFQGTGAADDSGLPNDRFFAVRPEGSVSTLKIQRTERGDSAVYLCASSTGLGSYEQYFGPGTRLTVT.

V gene TRBV10-2 combines with J gene TRBJ1-5; the D gene is possibly TRBD1 (5 bases). Germline lookup yields CDR1 WSHSY and CDR2 SAAADI. The CDR3 totals 17 residues. V shed 3 bases and J shed 5 bases, with 20 bases lying between them. The CDR3: CASSDMGGPAGDQPQHF. Here the CDR3 DNA reads TGCGCCAGCAGTGATATGGGGGGTCCGGCGGGGGATCAGCCCCAGCATTTT.

The chain couples TRBV7-9 to TRBJ2-5; 16 nucleotides agree with TRBD2. This CDR3 is 16 amino acids long. The germline V gene has CDR1 SEHNR and CDR2 FQNEAQ (reference sequence). With V trimmed by 5 bases and J by 2 bases, 2 bases remained unmatched. CDR3 in amino acids: CASSPGLAGGQETQYF. The CDR3 bases are TGTGCCAGCAGCCCGGGACTAGCGGGGGGGCAAGAGACCCAGTACTTC.

The chain links TRBV12-3 or TRBV12-4 to TRBJ2-5; D perhaps matches TRBD2 (6 bases). Between the trimmed V and J ends, which lost 5 bases and 5 bases, there was a span of 21 bases. This CDR3 spans 16 amino acids. The CDR3 sequence is CASSESKAGPRETQYF. CDR3 coding DNA: TGTGCCAGCAGTGAGTCAAAAGCGGGCCCCCGGGAGACCCAGTACTTC.

This clonotype occurred a few times. V is TRBV5-4 and J is TRBJ1-6; TRBD1 agrees at 10 bases. V shed 4 bases, J shed 10 bases, and the junction held 8 bases outside the gene matches. The CDR3 consists of 15 residues. Germline V gene lookup returns CDR1 SGHNT and CDR2 YYREEE (reference sequence). In DNA, the CDR3 is TGTGCCAGCAGCCAAGAAGGGACAGGGGAATCACCCCTCCACTTT. This encodes CASSQEGTGESPLHF.

V is TRBV2 and J is TRBJ2-7; D may be TRBD2 (5 bases). Between the trimmed V and J ends, which lost 7 bases and 2 bases, there was a span of 12 bases. Germline assignment: CDR1 SNHLY and CDR2 FYNNEI. The CDR3 is 13 residues long. This chain's CDR3 is CASNGGSTYEQYF. CDR3 DNA sequence: TGTGCCAGCAACGGCGGGTCAACCTACGAGCAGTACTTC.

The chain couples TRBV11-2 to TRBJ2-5, with D perhaps being TRBD1 or TRBD2 (6 bases each). V gave up 5 bases and J gave up 8 bases, with 12 bases separating them. CDR1 is SGHAT, CDR2 FQNNGV, per germline. The CDR3 has 12 residues. In DNA, the CDR3 is TGTGCCAGCAGCCTGAGGGGGGTAACCCAGTACTTC. Protein product: CASSLRGVTQYF.

V gene TRBV4-1 combines with J gene TRBJ2-3; D is uncertain. Germline V gene data show CDR1 as MGHRA and CDR2 as YSYEKL. CDR3 size: 18 residues. V was pared by 0 bases and J by 0 bases, with 16 bases between. The CDR3 coding sequence is TGCGCCAGCAGCCAAGATGGCGGTGGAGCAGCTAGCACAGATACGCAGTATTTT. This codes for CASSQDGGGAASTDTQYF.

The gene calls are TRBV4-1 and TRBJ1-2, with no clear D. In germline, CDR1 is MGHRA, CDR2 YSYEKL. The CDR3 consists of 15 residues. V was clipped by 1 base and J by 7 bases, with 16 bases between them. The chain's CDR3 is CASSQGGPYVTGYTF. The CDR3 DNA sequence: TGCGCCAGCAGCCAAGGTGGGCCTTACGTGACTGGCTACACCTTC.

This clonotype turned up a few times. This chain's CDR3 is CASSQDRDYTF. In DNA, the CDR3 is TGTGCCAGCAGCCAGGACAGGGACTACACCTTC. The chain recombines TRBV7-9 with TRBJ1-2; 8 nucleotides align to TRBD1. CDR1 SEHNR and CDR2 FQNEAQ come from the germline V gene (reference sequence). The CDR3 contains 11 residues. Unmatched junction bases numbered 3, after V lost 5 bases and J lost 10 bases.

This clonotype turned up a few times. The J gene is TRBJ1-4, the V gene TRBV2; D uncertain. This CDR3 region has 12 residues. V lost 6 bases and J lost 1, with 3 bases in between. The germline gives CDR1 SNHLY, CDR2 FYNNEI. In DNA form, the CDR3 reads TGTGCCAGCAGAAAAACTAATGAAAAACTGTTTTTT. Amino acids: CASRKTNEKLFF.

This sequence joins TRBV7-9 and TRBJ1-5; possible D gene TRBD1, 5 bases. Trimming removed 4 bases from V and 6 bases from J, with 13 bases in between. The CDR3 is 14 residues long. CDR1 and CDR2 from the germline V gene are SEHNR and FQNEAQ (reference sequence). CDR3 loop: CASSSQARGQPQHF. CDR3 DNA: TGTGCCAGCAGCTCACAGGCCCGAGGTCAGCCCCAGCATTTT.

With regard to this clonotype: As the CDR3 is not closed by the conserved phenylalanine or tryptophan, this likely results from a read error. V usage is TRBV20-1 and J usage is TRBJ2-7; the D gene is possibly TRBD1 (5 bases). The germline V gene has CDR1 DFQATT and CDR2 SNEGSKA (reference sequence). The CDR3 contains 13 residues. The V and J ends lost 1 base and 3 bases respectively, with 10 bases between them. The CDR3 spells CSARVQGHYEQYL. The CDR3 region has the DNA TGCAGTGCTAGAGTTCAGGGTCACTACGAGCAGTACCTC.

This sequence joins TRBV10-3 and TRBJ1-2, with unresolved D. Germline assignment: CDR1 ENHRY and CDR2 SYGVKD. Trimming left V 2 bases short and J 5 bases short, with 12 bases between. There are 14 residues in the CDR3. In DNA, the CDR3 is TGTGCCATCAGTGAGGCACCGGTAGAGTATGGCTACACCTTC. Protein sequence: CAISEAPVEYGYTF.

This clonotype was found a few times. The gene calls are TRBV7-6 and TRBJ1-4, with a tentative D call TRBD1 (6 bases). V lost 1 base to trimming and J lost 8 bases, with 11 bases between them. Per germline, CDR1 SGHVS and CDR2 FNYEAQ. The CDR3 extends over 14 amino acids. The CDR3 spells CASSLGQGYEKLFF. DNA of the CDR3: TGTGCCAGCAGCTTAGGCCAGGGGTACGAAAAACTGTTTTTT. Based on the CDR3 plus reference TRBV7-6 and TRBJ1-4, the full variable domain is GAGVSQSPRYKVTKRGQDVALRCDPISGHVSLYWYRQALGQGPEFLTYFNYEAQQDKSGLPNDRFSAERPEGSISTLTIQRTEQRDSAMYRCASSLGQGYEKLFFGSGTQLSVL.

This chain links TRBV9 with TRBJ1-6; D uncertain. Trimming cost V 5 bases and J 7 bases, with 7 bases left between them. CDR1 and CDR2 (germline): SGDLS, YYNGEE. CDR3 length equals 12 residues. For the CDR3, the DNA is TGTGCCAGCAGAGGCGAGAATTCACCCCTCCACTTT. Translated: CASRGENSPLHF.

The CDR3 sequence is CASSVGARGTGELFF. In DNA form, the CDR3 reads TGTGCCAGCAGCGTAGGGGCGAGGGGCACCGGGGAGCTGTTTTTT. The rearrangement uses TRBV9 and TRBJ2-2; D may match TRBD1 or TRBD2 (5 bases each). Trimming took 0 bases from V and 4 from J, leaving 10 bases between them. This CDR3 contains 15 residues. Germline values: CDR1 SGDLS, CDR2 YYNGEE.

This clonotype has only one observation. This sequence joins TRBV9 and TRBJ1-5; unclear D gene. Germline CDR1 reads SGDLS; CDR2 reads YYNGEE. Trimming shortened V by 4 bases and J by 11 bases, and 16 bases separated the two germline ends. This CDR3 has 13 residues. The CDR3 sequence is CASSQDHGFSQHF. CDR3 nucleotides: TGTGCCAGCAGCCAAGATCATGGTTTCTCCCAGCATTTT.

The chain carries TRBV9 and TRBJ1-6; D may be TRBD1 (6 bases). V was trimmed by 4 bases and J by 5 bases, leaving 13 bases between them. This CDR3 spans 15 amino acids. Germline values: CDR1 SGDLS, CDR2 YYNGEE. The CDR3 loop is CASSQGRGNNSPLHF. CDR3 DNA sequence: TGTGCCAGCAGCCAGGGGCGAGGAAATAATTCACCCCTCCACTTT.

This clonotype has only one observation. This chain uses TRBV12-3 or TRBV12-4 with TRBJ2-7; 7 bases map to TRBD2. This CDR3 has 16 residues. V lost 7 bases and J lost 1; bases outside the gene matches: 13. CDR3 nucleotide sequence: TGTGCCAGCACCCCCTGGGAGGGACGCCCGTCCTACGAGCAGTACTTC. Protein: CASTPWEGRPSYEQYF.

In the case of this clonotype: A junction end diverges from the germline sequence, so it may reflect a read error. The rearrangement joins TRBV19 to TRBJ1-2; D perhaps matches TRBD1 (5 bases). This CDR3 is built from 15 residues. CDR1 and CDR2 from the germline V gene are LNHDA and SQIVND (reference sequence). CDR3 loop: CASSIGVGTYHGYIF. DNA for the CDR3: TGTGCCAGTAGTATTGGTGTGGGGACGTACCATGGCTACATCTTC.

The V gene is TRBV9, the J gene TRBJ1-1, with D maybe TRBD1 (6 bases). The CDR3 sequence is 15 residues long. V was trimmed by 0 bases and J by 3 bases, leaving 12 bases between them. Germline V gene data show CDR1 as SGDLS and CDR2 as YYNGEE. The chain's CDR3 is CASSVGGAPDTEAFF. The DNA for the CDR3 is TGTGCCAGCAGCGTAGGGGGGGCCCCTGACACTGAAGCTTTCTTT. The full variable domain, its missing parts supplied by reference TRBV9 and TRBJ1-1, is DSGVTQTPKHLITATGQRVTLRCSPRSGDLSVYWYQQSLDQGLQFLIQYYNGEERAKGNILERFSAQQFPDLHSELNLSSLELGDSALYFCASSVGGAPDTEAFFGQGTRLTVV.

This chain connects TRBV2 to TRBJ1-4, with 7 positions matching TRBD1. The V and J ends lost 8 bases and 8 bases, in that order; junction bases with no gene match: 8. The CDR3 covers 13 residues. The germline gives CDR1 SNHLY, CDR2 FYNNEI. Here the CDR3 DNA reads TGTGCCAGCGTTGAGGGACAGAACGAAAAACTGTTTTTT. Translated, it gives CASVEGQNEKLFF.